Shown below are 10 T cell receptor beta chains from a single sample sequenced in a study of T-cell memory formation after mild COVID-19. From the 5' RACE reads, TCRdb called clonotypes with MiXCR, one entry per CDR3 protein. The sample includes 350,000 to 450,000 distinct CDR3 sequences, over 15% seen only once; the top ten take roughly 8%. Sequenced material: PBMCs or a T cell subset sorted from them (not recorded which). These receptors all come from an adult woman who had mild COVID-19 (a few samples of this study predate the infection). Cell type and time point are not known.

This clonotype appeared a few times. This chain uses TRBV3-1 with TRBJ1-1; D is ambiguous. The CDR3 runs to 14 residues. Germline V gene data show CDR1 as LGHDT and CDR2 as YNNKEL (reference sequence). V lost 1 base, J lost 3 bases, and 9 bases lay in between. In DNA, the CDR3 is TGTGCCAGCAGCCAAGGATCCTGGGACACTGAAGCTTTCTTT. It specifies CASSQGSWDTEAFF.

In this sample, this clonotype turned up a few times. The rearrangement uses TRBV12-3 or TRBV12-4 and TRBJ2-3; a weak D match, TRBD1 (5 bases). This CDR3 is built from 14 residues. Between the trimmed V and J ends, which lost 1 base and 4 bases, there was a span of 9 bases. The chain's CDR3 is CASSLGRRADTQYF. CDR3 bases: TGTGCCAGCAGTTTAGGGCGCAGGGCAGATACGCAGTATTTT.

A few counts support this clonotype. This chain connects TRBV2 to TRBJ2-1; 11 bases fit TRBD2. CDR3 length equals 13 residues. After removal of 10 bases from V and 10 bases from J, the junction contained 9 bases not matched to a gene. The germline gives CDR1 SNHLY, CDR2 FYNNEI. CDR3 DNA: TGTGCCACCATAGCGGGGGGGAGGAGGGAGCAGTTCTTC. This encodes CATIAGGRREQFF.

This clonotype was counted a few times. This chain links TRBV7-2 with TRBJ2-2; 7 positions match TRBD2. Germline CDR1 and CDR2: SGHTA and FQGNSA. The J segment lost 8 bases and the V segment lost 4 bases, leaving 13 bases of the junction unmatched. This CDR3 region has 16 residues. In DNA form, the CDR3 reads TGTGCCAGCAGCTGGGGCCCTAGCGGTACATCTGGGGAGCTGTTTTTT. It is translated as CASSWGPSGTSGELFF. The full variable domain, its missing parts supplied by reference TRBV7-2 and TRBJ2-2, is GAGVSQSPSNKVTEKGKDVELRCDPISGHTALYWYRQSLGQGLEFLIYFQGNSAPDKSGLPSDRFSAERTGGSVSTLTIQRTQQEDSAVYLCASSWGPSGTSGELFFGEGSRLTVL.

This clonotype has more than one count but fewer than ten. The V gene is TRBV15, the J gene TRBJ1-2, with D tentatively TRBD1 (5 bases). The CDR3 runs 14 residues. The germline gives CDR1 LNHNV, CDR2 YYDKDF (reference sequence). V was clipped by 0 bases and J by 6 bases, with 11 bases between them. The DNA of the CDR3 is TGTGCCACCAGCAGAGATAGGGGTAGGGATGGCTACACCTTC. It codes for CATSRDRGRDGYTF.

This clonotype was counted between two and nine times. The genes are TRBV12-3 or TRBV12-4 and TRBJ2-1, with D perhaps TRBD1 or TRBD2 (5 bases each). Trimming removed 8 bases at V and 4 bases at J, with 12 bases between. The CDR3 has 13 residues. The CDR3 here is CASWDGWYNEQFF. CDR3 coding DNA: TGTGCCAGCTGGGACGGTTGGTACAATGAGCAGTTCTTC.

This clonotype was seen more than once but under ten times. The V gene is TRBV7-9, the J gene TRBJ2-7; D possibly corresponds to TRBD2 (5 bases). The CDR3 totals 13 residues. CDR1 and CDR2 (germline): SEHNR, FQNEAQ (reference sequence). V lost 0 bases and J lost 7, with 10 bases in between. CDR3 in DNA: TGTGCCAGCAGCTTAGCCAGGACGGGAGAGCAGTACTTC. Translating it yields CASSLARTGEQYF.

The table lists this clonotype with a count of one. The V and J genes are TRBV7-2 and TRBJ2-5; the match to TRBD1 covers 7 bases. The CDR3 runs to 14 residues. Germline CDR1 SGHTA, CDR2 FQGNSA. Trimming at V came to 5 bases and at J to 0 bases, leaving 3 bases not matched to a gene. CDR3 DNA: TGTGCCAGCAGCCAACAGGGGCACCAAGAGACCCAGTACTTC. This translates into CASSQQGHQETQYF. Full variable domain (rest looked up from reference TRBV7-2 and TRBJ2-5): GAGVSQSPSNKVTEKGKDVELRCDPISGHTALYWYRQSLGQGLEFLIYFQGNSAPDKSGLPSDRFSAERTGGSVSTLTIQRTQQEDSAVYLCASSQQGHQETQYFGPGTRLLVL.

The V call is TRBV5-5, the J call TRBJ2-5; D possibly corresponds to TRBD1 (5 bases). This CDR3 comprises 14 residues. The V gene's germline CDR1 is SGHKS and CDR2 YYEKEE (reference sequence). Trimming shortened V by 1 base and J by 2 bases, and 9 bases separated the two germline ends. The CDR3 here is CASSLPTVQETQYF. The CDR3, as DNA: TGTGCCAGCAGCTTGCCGACAGTACAAGAGACCCAGTACTTC.

In its sample, this clonotype was seen a few times. V and J are TRBV4-3 and TRBJ2-1, with 9 positions matching TRBD2. The germline V gene has CDR1 LGHNA and CDR2 YSLEER. The CDR3 extends over 16 amino acids. V was pared by 3 bases and J by 5 bases, with 8 bases of the junction left unmatched. Written as DNA, the CDR3 is TGCGCCAGCAGCCAGGACCCGGCGGGAGGGAACAATGAGCAGTTCTTC. Protein sequence: CASSQDPAGGNNEQFF.